Given below is one T cell receptor (beta chain) in context. The antigen this receptor binds is unknown. No qualities accompany the bases; no much larger clone lies one base away. This specimen's time point label, per the study, means: 45 days after influenza vaccine administration. This sample was taken from a study of response to subunit inactivated influenza vaccine (dated by TCRdb to between 2018 and 2020). Concerning the study at large: Deep quantitative profiling of the T cell receptor repertoire was used in the study to follow responses to a trivalent subunit inactivated influenza vaccine.

The trim is 7 bases for V and 1 base for J, with a gap of 7 bases between the germline ends. From its cysteine to its phenylalanine, the CDR3 spans 12 amino acids. Only CDR3 DNA remains: 36 bases, in frame from the first base. For CDR1 and CDR2, the germline V gene lists MNHEY and SVGEGT. The method behind the library was RT-PCR. For sequencing, an Illumina HiSeq 2500 was employed. Through fastp at Q25 and MiXCR, TCRdb rebuilt clones from the public reads, retaining in-frame beta chains. Each entry merges the rows of one CDR3 protein and shows their most common DNA and genes. Across this sample there are about 160,000 distinct CDR3 sequences, with about 11% seen only once. The ten largest account for around 12% of the sample. Study-level results and caveats: The authors suggested that each seasonal influenza vaccination may recruit only a limited number of new T cells.

The sample here was non-naive T cells sorted from PBMCs, taken roughly 47 days after vaccination. What this sample's cell subset or site label stands for: memory T cell fraction. The sequence was collected from a man aged 45-65 years who received an inactivated influenza vaccine. Donor details come from another sample of the same person, matched by shared clones. The chain links TRBV6-2 or TRBV6-3 with TRBJ1-1, with the D gene call left open. CDR3 sequence: CASKFRNTEAFF. In nucleotide form, the sequence is TGTGCCAGCAAGTTCAGGAACACTGAAGCTTTCTTT.